These 15 T cell receptor beta chains came from one sample sequenced in a study of blood T cell repertoires in COVID-19. Generated by immunoSEQ multiplex PCR, the TCRdb table keeps only in-frame clones and is missing some. The repertoire holds hundreds of thousands of clones, with just under 85% as singletons. The sequenced sample consisted of peripheral blood. These receptors were collected from a woman aged 80 or over with acute or convalescent COVID-19.

The rearrangement uses TRBV6-5 and TRBJ1-2, with unresolved D. The CDR3 runs to 15 residues. Germline V lookup: CDR1 MNHEY, CDR2 SVGAGI. V was shortened by 2 bases and J by 4 bases, with 14 bases between the two germline ends. CDR3 DNA sequence: TGTGCCAGCAGTTACCGGGAGAACCAAGCCTATGGCTACACCTTC. Protein sequence: CASSYRENQAYGYTF.

The V gene is TRBV18, the J gene TRBJ1-1; 9 bases are a match to TRBD1. CDR1 and CDR2 (germline): KGHSH, LQKENI. Unmatched junction bases numbered 3, after V lost 3 bases and J lost 4 bases. CDR3 length equals 14 residues. The CDR3 DNA reads TGTGCCAGCTCACCGGGACAGGGAGGCACTGAAGCTTTCTTT. It translates to CASSPGQGGTEAFF.

This chain uses TRBV15 with TRBJ1-2; the D gene is possibly TRBD1 (6 bases). The CDR3 is made up of 15 amino acids. Germline CDR1 reads LNHNV; CDR2 reads YYDKDF (reference sequence). The V end was cut by 1 base, the J end by 3 bases, with 12 bases between. The CDR3 region is CATSRGGAGDYGYTF. The CDR3 DNA sequence: TGTGCCACCAGCAGAGGTGGAGCAGGGGACTATGGCTACACCTTC.

This clone was recorded once. The V call is TRBV2, the J call TRBJ1-1; unclear D gene. CDR1 is SNHLY, CDR2 FYNNEI, per germline. There are 12 residues in the CDR3. V lost 5 bases and J 1 base, leaving 5 bases between the germline ends. The CDR3 DNA sequence: TGTGCCAGCAGTTTTAGGAACACTGAAGCTTTCTTT. It is translated as CASSFRNTEAFF. Looking up the rest from reference TRBV2 and TRBJ1-1 gives the full variable domain: EPEVTQTPSHQVTQMGQEVILRCVPISNHLYFYWYRQILGQKVEFLVSFYNNEISEKSEIFDDQFSVERPDGSNFTLKIRSTKLEDSAMYFCASSFRNTEAFFGQGTRLTVV.

The rearrangement links TRBV3-1 (or the pseudogene TRBV3-2) to TRBJ2-5; D may be TRBD2 (6 bases). Germline V gives CDR1 LGHDT, CDR2 YNNKEL (reference sequence). Trimming stripped 4 bases from V and 5 bases from J, with 11 bases between. This CDR3 has 13 amino acids. CDR3 sequence (DNA): TGTGCCAGCAGCCTCCGCGGGGTGGAGACCCAGTACTTC. It specifies CASSLRGVETQYF.

This chain uses TRBV6-1 with TRBJ1-1; tentatively, D is TRBD1 (6 bases). Germline V gene data show CDR1 as MNHNS and CDR2 as SASEGT. Trimming shortened V by 4 bases and J by 0 bases, and 18 bases separated the two germline ends. The CDR3 has 17 amino acids. The CDR3 loop reads CASSAGLAGVMNTEAFF. The CDR3 region has the DNA TGTGCCAGCAGTGCAGGTTTGGCAGGGGTCATGAACACTGAAGCTTTCTTT.

This chain links TRBV19 with TRBJ2-2; D uncertain. The V gene lost 5 bases and the J gene lost 7 bases, with 14 bases spanning the gap. Germline CDR1 LNHDA, CDR2 SQIVND (reference sequence). The CDR3 has 14 amino acids. CDR3 sequence reads: CASSLGPFNGELFF. The CDR3 DNA sequence: TGTGCCAGTAGTCTAGGGCCGTTCAACGGGGAGCTGTTTTTT.

CDR3 protein: CASSPVWERGTDTQYF. The CDR3 DNA reads as TGTGCCAGCAGCCCCGTCTGGGAGCGGGGAACAGATACGCAGTATTTT. The genes are TRBV6-4 and TRBJ2-3, with 7 bases lining up with TRBD2. The V and J ends lost 6 bases and 3 bases, in that order; junction bases with no gene match: 12. The CDR3 is made up of 16 amino acids. The germline V gene encodes CDR1 MRHNA and CDR2 SNTAGT.

The genes are TRBV11-2 and TRBJ2-1, with 9 bases aligning to TRBD1. CDR3 length: 13 residues. The germline gives CDR1 SGHAT, CDR2 FQNNGV. The junction had 5 bases not matched to a gene; V was cut back by 5 bases and J by 9 bases. The CDR3 coding sequence is TGTGCCAGCAGCGAACAGGGGGCGGGTGAGCAGTTCTTC. It specifies CASSEQGAGEQFF. Variable domain in full (rest from reference TRBV11-2 and TRBJ2-1): EAGVAQSPRYKIIEKRQSVAFWCNPISGHATLYWYQQILGQGPKLLIQFQNNGVVDDSQLPKDRFSAERLKGVDSTLKIQPAKLEDSAVYLCASSEQGAGEQFFGPGTRLTVL.

J is TRBJ1-6 and V is TRBV30, with D possibly TRBD1 on 6 matching bases. CDR1 and CDR2 from the germline V gene are GTSNPN and SVGIG (reference sequence). The CDR3 is 15 amino acids. The ends were cut back, 3 bases at V and 6 bases at J, with 15 bases in the middle. The CDR3 spells CAWRVGQGSNSPLHF. As DNA, the CDR3 is TGTGCCTGGAGAGTCGGGCAGGGGAGTAATTCACCCCTCCACTTT.

The J gene is TRBJ1-1, the V gene TRBV14; a possible D gene is TRBD1 (5 bases). With 2 bases removed from V and 3 bases from J, the gap between germline ends came to 10 bases. Germline loops: CDR1 SGHDN, CDR2 FVKESK. The CDR3 covers 14 residues. The CDR3 DNA reads as TGTGCCAGCAGCCAACGGCAGGGCTACACTGAAGCTTTCTTT. Translated: CASSQRQGYTEAFF.

The V and J genes are TRBV28 and TRBJ2-5; 9 bases match TRBD1. Looked up from germline, CDR1 is MDHEN and CDR2 is SYDVKM. This CDR3 contains 15 residues. The trim removed 4 bases at V and 4 bases at J, leaving 7 bases unmatched. The CDR3 spells CASSSQTGGIETQYF. In nucleotides, the CDR3 is TGTGCCAGCAGTTCTCAAACAGGGGGCATAGAGACCCAGTACTTC.

This clone was counted only a few times. V usage is TRBV28 and J usage is TRBJ1-5; D is unresolved. The CDR3 extends over 17 amino acids. Germline V gene data show CDR1 as MDHEN and CDR2 as SYDVKM. V was cut by 5 bases and J by 3 bases, with 20 bases left in between. CDR3 nucleotides: TGTGCCAGCAGTCCCTCTAGATCCCTAATGACCAATCAGCCCCAGCATTTT. Translation: CASSPSRSLMTNQPQHF.

This clone showed up just a few times. J is TRBJ1-5 and V is TRBV6-6, with 9 positions matching TRBD1. The CDR3 has 16 residues. Germline V CDR1 and CDR2: MNHNY, SVGAGI (reference sequence). V lost 4 bases to trimming and J lost 6 bases; unmatched junction nucleotides: 10. The CDR3 loop reads CASSSGTGTGAQPQHF. The CDR3 region has the DNA TGTGCCAGCAGTTCGGGGACAGGGACAGGAGCTCAGCCCCAGCATTTT.

This clone was detected only once. The rearrangement joins TRBV7-3 to TRBJ2-1; the match to TRBD2 covers 7 bases. CDR3 length equals 13 residues. Germline trimming cut 2 bases from V and 9 bases from J; bases unmatched to any gene: 4. CDR1 and CDR2 from the germline V gene are SGHTA and FQGTGA. CDR3 in DNA: TGTGCCAGCAGCTTAGGGACTAACGGTGAGCAGTTCTTC. Translation gives CASSLGTNGEQFF.